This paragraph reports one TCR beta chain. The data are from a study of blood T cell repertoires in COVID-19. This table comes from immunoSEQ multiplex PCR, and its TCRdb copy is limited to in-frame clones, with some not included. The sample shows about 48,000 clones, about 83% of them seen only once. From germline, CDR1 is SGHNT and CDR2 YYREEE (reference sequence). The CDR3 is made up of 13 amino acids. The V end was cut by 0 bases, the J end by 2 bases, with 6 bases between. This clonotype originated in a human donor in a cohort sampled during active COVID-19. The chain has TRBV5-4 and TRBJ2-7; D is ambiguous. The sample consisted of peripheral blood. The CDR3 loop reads CASSLEAAYEQYF. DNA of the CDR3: TGTGCCAGCAGCTTGGAGGCGGCCTACGAGCAGTACTTC. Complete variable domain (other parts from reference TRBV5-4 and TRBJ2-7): ETGVTQSPTHLIKTRGQQVTLRCSSQSGHNTVSWYQQALGQGPQFIFQYYREEENGRGNFPPRFSGLQFPNYSSELNVNALELDDSALYLCASSLEAAYEQYFGPGTRLTVT.